This T cell receptor (beta chain) was retrieved from a study of blood T cell repertoires in COVID-19. Across the whole study: Sample material is recorded as cDNA or gDNA derived from T cells, B-cell-depleted T cells, or PBMCs.

The V end lost 1 base, the J end lost 1 base, and 4 bases lay between the germline ends. This CDR3 is 13 amino acids long. Per the germline V gene, CDR1 is SGHVS and CDR2 is FQNEAQ. The authors' processing: Cell counts per sample came from amplifying reference gene primers. Clones were sequenced by immunoSEQ multiplex PCR, and TCRdb holds only the in-frame ones, with some missing. V, J and clone size are taken as reported in that table, and D and trimming were inferred from the DNA itself. Here the sample spans under 400,000 clones, 80% to 90% being singletons. V and J are TRBV7-8 and TRBJ1-1; no reliable D call. The source is a woman between 25 and 40 years old with COVID-19, enrolled during active disease. The sequenced sample was peripheral blood. CDR3 sequence reads: CASSLGANTEAFF. The CDR3 nucleotides are TGTGCCAGCAGCTTAGGGGCGAACACTGAAGCTTTCTTT.